Listed here are 26 T cell receptor beta chains from one sample, sequenced in a study of blood T cell repertoires in COVID-19. Profiled with immunoSEQ multiplex PCR; TCRdb holds only in-frame clones, not every one. The table includes around 42,000 clones, 60% to 85% detected once. Sequencing was done on a sample of peripheral blood. The receptor source for this set is a woman older than 75 with acute or convalescent COVID-19.

This clone was observed a handful of times. The chain combines TRBV30 with TRBJ2-7, with TRBD2 as a possible D gene (6 bases). The CDR3 spans 14 residues. Germline assignment: CDR1 GTSNPN and CDR2 SVGIG (reference sequence). V lost 5 bases, J lost 3 bases, and 17 bases lay in between. The CDR3 DNA is TGTGCCTGGGGAGGGAGACCCCCGGGCTACGAGCAGTACTTC. Its protein is CAWGGRPPGYEQYF. Looking up the rest from reference TRBV30 and TRBJ2-7 gives the full variable domain: SQTIHQWPATLVQPVGSPLSLECTVEGTSNPNLYWYRQAAGRGLQLLFYSVGIGQISSEVPQNLSASRPQDRQFILSSKKLLLSDSGFYLCAWGGRPPGYEQYFGPGTRLTVT.

The chain is built from TRBV5-1 and TRBJ2-3; D remains ambiguous. Trimming took off 0 bases at V and 1 base at J, with 9 bases between the two ends. Germline CDR1 SGHRS, CDR2 YFSETQ. The CDR3 spans 15 residues. The chain's CDR3 is CASSLAGYRTDTQYF. DNA of the CDR3: TGCGCCAGCAGCTTGGCCGGTTATCGCACAGATACGCAGTATTTT.

The rearrangement links TRBV6-4 to TRBJ2-3; D perhaps matches TRBD2 (6 bases). The germline V and J ends were trimmed by 0 bases and 6 bases, with 19 bases remaining between them. The CDR3 extends over 17 amino acids. Germline V gene data show CDR1 as MRHNA and CDR2 as SNTAGT. CDR3 DNA: TGTGCCAGCAGTGACTCGTCCCGGGGAGGACCTAGGGATACGCAGTATTTT. It codes for CASSDSSRGGPRDTQYF.

The V gene is TRBV4-1, the J gene TRBJ1-4, with 9 bases fitting TRBD1. V shed 1 base and J 3 bases; nucleotides not matched to a gene: 0. The CDR3 loop spans 15 amino acids. Per the germline V gene, CDR1 is MGHRA and CDR2 is YSYEKL. CDR3: CASSQGQGANEKLFF. As DNA, the CDR3 is TGCGCCAGCAGCCAAGGACAGGGGGCTAATGAAAAACTGTTTTTT.

This chain links TRBV7-9 with TRBJ1-3; TRBD1 matches at 10 bases. Germline-derived CDR1 and CDR2 are SEHNR and FQNEAQ (reference sequence). The CDR3 runs to 15 residues. Trimming took 8 bases from V and 1 from J; bases not matched to a gene: 5. The CDR3 nucleotides read TGTGCCAGCCGTCCGGGACAGGGGTCTGGAAACACCATATATTTT. Translated, it gives CASRPGQGSGNTIYF.

The V call is TRBV7-9, the J call TRBJ2-5, with 7 bases identical to TRBD2. This CDR3 contains 15 residues. The V segment lost 4 bases and the J segment 0 bases; nucleotides outside the gene matches: 5. Germline lookup yields CDR1 SEHNR and CDR2 FQNEAQ (reference sequence). In nucleotides, the CDR3 is TGTGCCAGCAGCTCGTCCGGGACTAACCAAGAGACCCAGTACTTC. The encoded protein is CASSSSGTNQETQYF.

The chain is built from TRBV2 and TRBJ2-1, with TRBD2 matching over 8 bases. The CDR3 covers 15 residues. V lost 4 bases and J lost 2; bases outside the gene matches: 4. Germline V gene data show CDR1 as SNHLY and CDR2 as FYNNEI. CDR3 in DNA: TGTGCCAGCAGTGTTGATAGCGGGACCTACAATGAGCAGTTCTTC. It translates to CASSVDSGTYNEQFF.

The gene calls are TRBV19 and TRBJ2-5, with D perhaps TRBD1 (5 bases). Germline V gene sequence: CDR1 LNHDA, CDR2 SQIVND (reference sequence). Trimming pared 2 bases from V and 4 bases from J, leaving 8 bases between. The CDR3 is 13 amino acids. The CDR3 spells CASSIQGTETQYF. The CDR3 nucleotides are TGTGCCAGTAGTATACAGGGTACAGAGACCCAGTACTTC.

The V call is TRBV10-3, the J call TRBJ2-1; D not resolved. Trimming left V 4 bases short and J 0 bases short, with 7 bases between. The CDR3 consists of 14 residues. CDR1 and CDR2 from the germline V gene are ENHRY and SYGVKD. The CDR3 is CAISVRSSYNEQFF. In DNA, the CDR3 is TGTGCCATCAGTGTCCGGAGCTCCTACAATGAGCAGTTCTTC.

V is TRBV18 and J is TRBJ1-1; D is ambiguous. The germline gives CDR1 KGHSH, CDR2 LQKENI. V was pared by 4 bases and J by 1 base, with 7 bases between. The CDR3 is 13 amino acids. CDR3 nucleotide sequence: TGTGCCAGCTCACGAGGGTCGAACACTGAAGCTTTCTTT. Translating gives CASSRGSNTEAFF.

This chain connects TRBV7-9 to TRBJ2-1; 13 bases are a match to TRBD2. Germline V CDR1 and CDR2: SEHNR, FQNEAQ (reference sequence). J lost 7 bases, V lost 3 bases, and 6 bases had no gene match. The CDR3 extends over 16 amino acids. The DNA of the CDR3 is TGTGCCAGCAGCTTGGCACTAGCGGGAGGGTATAATGAGCAGTTCTTC. Translation gives CASSLALAGGYNEQFF.

The chain recombines TRBV27 with TRBJ2-1; the D gene is possibly TRBD2 (6 bases). The length of the CDR3 is 15 residues. The germline V and J ends were trimmed by 8 bases and 3 bases, with 17 bases remaining between them. The V gene's germline CDR1 is MNHEY and CDR2 SMNVEV (reference sequence). In nucleotides, the CDR3 is TGTGCCAGCTCTAGGGGCGGGGTCTACTACAATGAGCAGTTCTTC. This encodes CASSRGGVYYNEQFF.

The chain links TRBV6-4 to TRBJ1-3; unclear D gene. Looked up from germline, CDR1 is MRHNA and CDR2 is SNTAGT. The CDR3 has 15 amino acids. V lost 5 bases to trimming and J lost 0 bases, with 11 bases between them. The CDR3 is CASSPPRLSGNTIYF. The DNA for the CDR3 is TGTGCCAGCAGTCCCCCTAGACTCTCTGGAAACACCATATATTTT.

This clone was found a few times. The V and J genes are TRBV3-1 (or the pseudogene TRBV3-2) and TRBJ2-1; 8 positions match TRBD2. The CDR3 is made up of 17 amino acids. Per the germline V gene, CDR1 is LGHDT and CDR2 is YNNKEL (reference sequence). Trimming at V came to 0 bases and at J to 6 bases, leaving 10 bases not matched to a gene. CDR3: CASSQDLPGAGGNEQFF. As DNA, the CDR3 is TGTGCCAGCAGCCAAGATCTCCCCGGGGCGGGAGGCAATGAGCAGTTCTTC.

The V call is TRBV11-2, the J call TRBJ2-7; 8 bases are a match to TRBD2. V was pared by 4 bases and J by 6 bases, with 8 bases of the junction left unmatched. The CDR3 is made up of 14 amino acids. Germline V gene data show CDR1 as SGHAT and CDR2 as FQNNGV. The chain's CDR3 is CASSSFGRAIEQYF. The CDR3 region has the DNA TGTGCCAGCAGCTCTTTCGGGAGGGCTATCGAGCAGTACTTC. Full variable domain (outside the CDR3, taken from reference TRBV11-2 and TRBJ2-7): EAGVAQSPRYKIIEKRQSVAFWCNPISGHATLYWYQQILGQGPKLLIQFQNNGVVDDSQLPKDRFSAERLKGVDSTLKIQPAKLEDSAVYLCASSSFGRAIEQYFGPGTRLTVT.

Written as DNA, the CDR3 is TGTGCCAGCTCACCGGGGTCGGACGGGATGAACACTGAAGCTTTCTTT. Translation gives CASSPGSDGMNTEAFF. The genes are TRBV18 and TRBJ1-1, with D uncertain. Trimming removed 3 bases from V and 0 bases from J, with 14 bases in between. Germline V gene lookup returns CDR1 KGHSH and CDR2 LQKENI. The CDR3 extends over 16 amino acids.

V and J are TRBV30 and TRBJ1-2; the match to TRBD1 covers 9 bases. CDR1 GTSNPN and CDR2 SVGIG come from the germline V gene (reference sequence). V shed 3 bases, J shed 4 bases, and the junction held 6 bases outside the gene matches. The CDR3 runs 14 residues. The CDR3 DNA reads TGTGCCTGGAGCTACAGGGGGCGAGCCTATGGCTACACCTTC. Its translation is CAWSYRGRAYGYTF. Using reference TRBV30 and TRBJ1-2 for the parts outside the CDR3, the full variable domain is SQTIHQWPATLVQPVGSPLSLECTVEGTSNPNLYWYRQAAGRGLQLLFYSVGIGQISSEVPQNLSASRPQDRQFILSSKKLLLSDSGFYLCAWSYRGRAYGYTFGSGTRLTVV.

The chain links TRBV6-6 to TRBJ1-1; 9 nucleotides match TRBD1. Germline V CDR1 and CDR2: MNHNY, SVGAGI (reference sequence). Unmatched junction bases numbered 12, after V lost 5 bases and J lost 5 bases. The CDR3 sequence is 16 residues long. The CDR3 here is CASSRQTGTGITEAFF. The CDR3 DNA reads as TGTGCCAGCAGTCGACAGACCGGGACAGGGATAACTGAAGCTTTCTTT.

This clone appeared a single time. The sample holds other DNA sequences that translate to the same CDR3. The chain recombines TRBV7-9 with TRBJ2-7, with D possibly being TRBD2 (7 bases). The CDR3 sequence is 14 residues long. Germline V gives CDR1 SEHNR, CDR2 FQNEAQ (reference sequence). Trimming took 10 bases from V and 5 from J, leaving 21 bases between them. CDR3 residues: CATQGLAGAHEQYF. DNA of the CDR3: TGTGCCACCCAGGGGCTGGCGGGAGCCCACGAGCAGTACTTC.

V usage is TRBV2 and J usage is TRBJ2-1; TRBD2 matches at 12 bases. Germline CDR1 is SNHLY and CDR2 is FYNNEI. With 7 bases clipped from V and 8 bases from J, the junction kept 15 bases outside the gene matches. The CDR3 has 17 amino acids. For the CDR3, the DNA is TGTGCCAGCACCATTCCTCTGGGACTAGCGGGCGCCTATGAGCAGTTCTTC. Translating gives CASTIPLGLAGAYEQFF.

The V call is TRBV14, the J call TRBJ2-7, with 9 bases fitting TRBD1. The junction had 1 base not matched to a gene; V was cut back by 1 base and J by 3 bases. CDR1 and CDR2 (germline): SGHDN, FVKESK. This CDR3 spans 14 amino acids. Written as DNA, the CDR3 is TGTGCCAGCAGCCAAGGGACAGGGGACTACGAGCAGTACTTC. Translated, it gives CASSQGTGDYEQYF. The entire variable domain, with the rest obtained from reference TRBV14 and TRBJ2-7, is as follows: EAGVTQFPSHSVIEKGQTVTLRCDPISGHDNLYWYRRVMGKEIKFLLHFVKESKQDESGMPNNRFLAERTGGTYSTLKVQPAELEDSGVYFCASSQGTGDYEQYFGPGTRLTVT.

The gene calls are TRBV25-1 and TRBJ1-6; 9 nucleotides agree with TRBD1. The germline gives CDR1 MGHDK, CDR2 SYGVNS. The CDR3 is made up of 14 amino acids. J lost 5 bases, V lost 8 bases, and 4 bases had no gene match. The CDR3: CASSWDRDNSPLHF. CDR3 DNA: TGTGCCAGCTCCTGGGACAGGGATAATTCACCCCTCCACTTT.

This chain uses TRBV5-1 with TRBJ2-2; TRBD1 is a possible D gene (6 bases). CDR1 SGHRS and CDR2 YFSETQ come from the germline V gene. Trimming cost V 5 bases and J 3 bases, with 17 bases left between them. CDR3 size: 16 residues. CDR3 sequence reads: CASRLLRGQDTGELFF. CDR3 nucleotides: TGCGCCAGCAGGCTCCTCAGGGGACAAGACACCGGGGAGCTGTTTTTT.

The V call is TRBV27, the J call TRBJ1-1; the D gene is possibly TRBD1 (6 bases). The CDR3 has 18 residues. Germline V gene lookup returns CDR1 MNHEY and CDR2 SMNVEV (reference sequence). The V end lost 0 bases, the J end lost 3 bases, and 20 bases lay between the germline ends. CDR3 in DNA: TGTGCCAGCAGTTTATCAGGGGCCGGGGGGCTGTTGGACACTGAAGCTTTCTTT. Translation: CASSLSGAGGLLDTEAFF.

The rearrangement links TRBV29-1 to TRBJ1-2; D gene unclear. Germline V CDR1 and CDR2: SQVTM, ANQGSEA. Trimming took 3 bases from V and 3 from J, leaving 20 bases between them. There are 16 residues in the CDR3. The CDR3 spells CSVDGQAAGSDYGYTF. CDR3 sequence (DNA): TGCAGCGTTGATGGGCAGGCCGCGGGTTCGGACTATGGCTACACCTTC.

This chain joins TRBV24-1 and TRBJ2-2; TRBD2 matches at 8 bases. Germline CDR1 is KGHDR and CDR2 is SFDVKD. The ends lost 3 bases at V and 3 bases at J; junction bases unmatched: 8. This CDR3 is 17 amino acids long. CDR3 nucleotides: TGTGCCACCAGTGATGCCATTCAAGCGGGAGACACCGGGGAGCTGTTTTTT. Amino acids: CATSDAIQAGDTGELFF.